This T cell receptor beta chain came from a study of STAT5B mutations in CD4+ large granular lymphocyte leukemia. Generated by immunoSEQ multiplex PCR, the TCRdb table keeps only in-frame clones and is missing some. This sample has 30,000 to 40,000 clones; about four fifths occur once, and the top ten carry around 0.5%. Germline CDR1 reads MNHEY; CDR2 reads SVGAGI. This CDR3 is built from 14 residues. Deletions cut 3 bases from V and 9 bases from J, with 17 bases between. This chain uses TRBV6-5 with TRBJ2-5; perhaps TRBD2 as D (6 bases). This receptor was taken from a human donor in good health. The sequencing sample was made of CD4+ T cells from blood buffy coats. The CDR3 DNA reads as TGTGCCAGCAGTTATGTCGACGCCCGGGGGTCCCAGTACTTC. Residues: CASSYVDARGSQYF.